These 25 T cell receptor beta chains came from one sample sequenced in a study of blood T cell repertoires in COVID-19. The protocol was immunoSEQ multiplex PCR, while the TCRdb copy is restricted to in-frame clones and leaves out a portion. Of roughly 26,000 clones listed, about 71% are singletons. The material sequenced was peripheral blood. The receptors originated from a man in his 60s with active or convalescent COVID-19.

In this sample, this clone turned up once. The gene calls are TRBV19 and TRBJ1-5; D is uncertain. Per germline, CDR1 LNHDA and CDR2 SQIVND (reference sequence). Between the trimmed V and J ends, which lost 7 bases and 0 bases, there was a span of 19 bases. The CDR3 spans 17 residues. The CDR3 nucleotides are TGTGCCAGTAATAAATCTGGAGGAGGAAATAGCAATCAGCCCCAGCATTTT. The encoded protein is CASNKSGGGNSNQPQHF.

The rearrangement joins TRBV27 to TRBJ2-3; 8 nucleotides align to TRBD2. Trimming removed 0 bases from V and 1 base from J; junction bases left unmatched: 9. CDR1 and CDR2 from the germline V gene are MNHEY and SMNVEV (reference sequence). The CDR3 totals 18 residues. The CDR3 nucleotides read TGTGCCAGCAGTTTATCGAGTAGCATGGGACTAGGCACAGATACGCAGTATTTT. Protein sequence: CASSLSSSMGLGTDTQYF.

The chain recombines TRBV6-5 with TRBJ1-2, with D unresolved. CDR1 is MNHEY and CDR2 is SVGAGI in the germline V gene. The CDR3 is 14 amino acids. V was clipped by 4 bases and J by 3 bases, with 12 bases between them. The CDR3 reads CASSFRTSHYGYTF. The CDR3 DNA follows: TGTGCCAGCAGTTTTCGGACTTCCCACTATGGCTACACCTTC.

This chain links TRBV21-1 with TRBJ1-1; whether TRBD1, the table's D call, matches the DNA was not checked. TRBV21-1 is a listed pseudogene. The CDR3 has 15 amino acids. The CDR3 DNA follows: TGTGCCAGCAGCAAGACTCGGACAGGTGGCACTGAAGCTTTCTTT. This codes for CASSKTRTGGTEAFF.

This chain connects TRBV18 to TRBJ2-7; D is possibly TRBD2 (6 bases). CDR3 length: 15 residues. Germline lookup yields CDR1 KGHSH and CDR2 LQKENI. With 0 bases removed from V and 1 base from J, the gap between germline ends came to 10 bases. This chain's CDR3 is CASSPPSTSSYEQYF. The DNA of the CDR3 is TGTGCCAGCTCACCACCATCGACTAGTTCCTACGAGCAGTACTTC.

A few counts support this clone. The chain combines TRBV7-2 with TRBJ2-3; D is possibly TRBD2 (6 bases). The V gene lost 0 bases and the J gene lost 5 bases, with 15 bases spanning the gap. Germline lookup yields CDR1 SGHTA and CDR2 FQGNSA. This CDR3 region has 16 residues. The CDR3 protein is CASSLALVGGQDTQYF. In DNA form, the CDR3 reads TGTGCCAGCAGCTTAGCGCTCGTAGGAGGGCAAGATACGCAGTATTTT.

This clone has only one observation. The chain combines TRBV5-1 with TRBJ1-2, with 8 bases identical to TRBD1. The CDR3 is made up of 13 amino acids. Trimming at V came to 5 bases and at J to 8 bases, leaving 8 bases not matched to a gene. Germline CDR1 reads SGHRS; CDR2 reads YFSETQ. The CDR3 coding sequence is TGCGCCAGCAGTTCGACAGGGGTGGCCGGCTACACCTTC. It codes for CASSSTGVAGYTF.

There are a few counts of this clone. The chain is built from TRBV5-8 and TRBJ1-2; D unclear. Germline CDR1 reads SGHTS; CDR2 reads YDEGEE. Trimming stripped 4 bases from V and 5 bases from J, with 18 bases between. The CDR3 totals 15 residues. For the CDR3, the DNA is TGTGCCAGCAGCATTGTAGCGACCCACGGGTATGGCTACACCTTC. Translating gives CASSIVATHGYGYTF.

This clone was counted a few times. The chain carries TRBV6-1 and TRBJ2-1; the match to TRBD1 covers 9 bases. The germline CDR1 and CDR2 sequences are MNHNS and SASEGT. This CDR3 contains 20 residues. The V and J ends lost 4 bases and 0 bases, in that order; junction bases with no gene match: 16. CDR3 DNA: TGTGCCAGCAGTGGGAGGGGGACAGGGCAATTCTCACTCTCCTACAATGAGCAGTTCTTC. Its protein is CASSGRGTGQFSLSYNEQFF.

There are a few counts of this clone. The chain employs TRBV4-1 and TRBJ1-5; D is perhaps TRBD1 (6 bases). V was cut by 4 bases and J by 6 bases, with 22 bases left in between. The length of the CDR3 is 17 residues. Germline V lookup: CDR1 MGHRA, CDR2 YSYEKL. The CDR3 sequence is CASSPLEGGGYGQPQHF. DNA for the CDR3: TGCGCCAGCAGCCCGCTTGAGGGGGGGGGCTATGGTCAGCCCCAGCATTTT.

This rearrangement joins TRBV21-1 to TRBJ2-5; TRBD1, the D gene given by the table, was not confirmed from the DNA. TRBV21-1 is flagged as a pseudogene. The CDR3 extends over 17 amino acids. CDR3 sequence (DNA): TGTGCCAGCAGCAAAATGAGAACAGGGCGCTTCCAAGAGACCCAGTACTTC. Its translation: CASSKMRTGRFQETQYF.

The V and J genes are TRBV13 and TRBJ2-5, with D possibly being TRBD2 (5 bases). Trimming took off 3 bases at V and 1 base at J, with 9 bases between the two ends. This CDR3 is 14 amino acids long. The germline CDR1 and CDR2 sequences are PRHDT and FYEKMQ (reference sequence). The DNA of the CDR3 is TGTGCCAGCAGCTTGAGCGGAAGCCAAGAGACCCAGTACTTC. It is translated as CASSLSGSQETQYF.

The chain carries TRBV14 and TRBJ2-1; TRBD2 matches at 7 bases. The CDR3 contains 16 residues. V shed 4 bases and J 2 bases; nucleotides not matched to a gene: 8. Germline V CDR1 and CDR2: SGHDN, FVKESK. For the CDR3, the DNA is TGTGCCAGCAGCCCCTACCCGGGGGGTCCCTACAATGAGCAGTTCTTC. Its protein is CASSPYPGGPYNEQFF.

The V gene is TRBV10-1, the J gene TRBJ2-5, with TRBD1 identical over 8 bases. This CDR3 spans 15 amino acids. V lost 4 bases and J lost 5; bases outside the gene matches: 9. The germline CDR1 and CDR2 sequences are WNHNN and SYGVQD (reference sequence). CDR3 sequence reads: CASSGAGGRWETQYF. CDR3 sequence (DNA): TGCGCCAGCAGTGGGGCAGGGGGCCGGTGGGAGACCCAGTACTTC.

This chain uses TRBV27 with TRBJ2-7, with 9 positions matching TRBD1. After removal of 6 bases from V and 1 base from J, the junction contained 7 bases not matched to a gene. The CDR3 length is 15 residues. Germline V lookup: CDR1 MNHEY, CDR2 SMNVEV (reference sequence). CDR3 in amino acids: CASRTNGQGSYEQYF. In DNA form, the CDR3 reads TGTGCCAGCAGGACGAACGGACAGGGGTCCTACGAGCAGTACTTC.

The chain recombines TRBV23-1 with TRBJ1-5; TRBD1 agrees at 7 bases. TRBV23-1 is an ORF; its function is uncertain. J was trimmed by 3 bases and V by 2 bases; bases with no gene match: 13. The CDR3 has 18 amino acids. The CDR3 loop reads CASSQQRLRDSANQPQHF. The CDR3 DNA reads as TGCGCCAGCAGTCAACAGAGACTCCGGGACAGCGCCAATCAGCCCCAGCATTTT.

J is TRBJ2-5 and V is TRBV5-6, with TRBD1 matching 10 bases. The CDR3 runs to 14 residues. CDR1 is SGHDT, CDR2 YYEEEE, per germline. The V and J ends lost 4 bases and 4 bases, in that order; junction bases with no gene match: 4. The CDR3 sequence: CASSPDRGRETQYF. The CDR3, as DNA: TGTGCCAGCAGCCCTGACAGGGGGCGAGAGACCCAGTACTTC.

The rearrangement uses TRBV18 and TRBJ2-2; D is uncertain. Germline lookup yields CDR1 KGHSH and CDR2 LQKENI. This CDR3 region has 15 residues. Trimming pared 1 base from V and 0 bases from J, leaving 6 bases between. CDR3: CASSPLLSNTGELFF. The DNA for the CDR3 is TGTGCCAGCTCACCACTACTCTCGAACACCGGGGAGCTGTTTTTT.

The V gene is TRBV12-3 or TRBV12-4, the J gene TRBJ2-5, with D unclear. The ends were cut back, 5 bases at V and 5 bases at J, with 9 bases in the middle. This CDR3 has 12 amino acids. The CDR3 loop is CASSLLRETQYF. The CDR3 region has the DNA TGTGCCAGCAGTCTACTTCGGGAGACCCAGTACTTC.

This clone was detected only once. The rearrangement joins TRBV14 to TRBJ2-2; a weak D match, TRBD1 (5 bases). V was clipped by 0 bases and J by 0 bases, with 11 bases between them. Germline V CDR1 and CDR2: SGHDN, FVKESK. The length of the CDR3 is 17 residues. CDR3 DNA: TGTGCCAGCAGCCAAGACTCAGGGAAACCGAACACCGGGGAGCTGTTTTTT. It is translated as CASSQDSGKPNTGELFF. Together with reference TRBV14 and TRBJ2-2, the CDR3 gives the full variable domain: EAGVTQFPSHSVIEKGQTVTLRCDPISGHDNLYWYRRVMGKEIKFLLHFVKESKQDESGMPNNRFLAERTGGTYSTLKVQPAELEDSGVYFCASSQDSGKPNTGELFFGEGSRLTVL.

This clone was counted only a few times. V usage is TRBV19 and J usage is TRBJ2-1, with TRBD2 matching over 10 bases. The junction had 10 bases not matched to a gene; V was cut back by 5 bases and J by 6 bases. Germline V gene data show CDR1 as LNHDA and CDR2 as SQIVND (reference sequence). The CDR3 is 16 residues long. CDR3 sequence reads: CASSPGRLAGVNEQFF. The CDR3 nucleotides are TGTGCCAGTAGTCCCGGAAGACTAGCGGGCGTCAATGAGCAGTTCTTC.

V is TRBV3-1 (or the pseudogene TRBV3-2) and J is TRBJ2-5; possible D gene TRBD1, 5 bases. V gave up 5 bases and J gave up 0 bases, with 10 bases separating them. CDR1 is LGHDT, CDR2 YNNKEL, per germline (reference sequence). The CDR3 is made up of 14 amino acids. The CDR3 DNA sequence: TGTGCCAGCAGCGCTACAGGTCACCAAGAGACCCAGTACTTC. The encoded protein is CASSATGHQETQYF.

J is TRBJ2-6 and V is TRBV18, with 10 bases fitting TRBD1. V lost 6 bases, J lost 0 bases, and 14 bases stayed unmatched. The CDR3 loop spans 20 amino acids. Germline assignment: CDR1 KGHSH and CDR2 LQKENI. The CDR3 loop is CASSLIPGQGFSSGANVLTF. The CDR3 nucleotides read TGTGCCAGCTCGTTGATCCCGGGACAGGGGTTCAGCTCTGGGGCCAACGTCCTGACTTTC.

Turning to this clone: The junction departs from the called germline gene at one end, perhaps through a read error. The chain carries TRBV20-1 and TRBJ2-2, with D perhaps matching TRBD2 (5 bases). The CDR3 extends over 14 amino acids. The germline gives CDR1 DFQATT, CDR2 SNEGSKA (reference sequence). The CDR3: CSTSASYYTGELFF. As DNA, the CDR3 is TGCAGTACTAGTGCGAGCTACTACACCGGGGAGCTGTTTTTT.

The J gene is TRBJ2-1, the V gene TRBV30; the D is unclear. Germline V lookup: CDR1 GTSNPN, CDR2 SVGIG (reference sequence). V lost 0 bases and J lost 6, with 9 bases in between. This CDR3 region has 13 residues. DNA for the CDR3: TGTGCCTGGAGTGTAGAGGCGTCCAATGAGCAGTTCTTC. It encodes CAWSVEASNEQFF.